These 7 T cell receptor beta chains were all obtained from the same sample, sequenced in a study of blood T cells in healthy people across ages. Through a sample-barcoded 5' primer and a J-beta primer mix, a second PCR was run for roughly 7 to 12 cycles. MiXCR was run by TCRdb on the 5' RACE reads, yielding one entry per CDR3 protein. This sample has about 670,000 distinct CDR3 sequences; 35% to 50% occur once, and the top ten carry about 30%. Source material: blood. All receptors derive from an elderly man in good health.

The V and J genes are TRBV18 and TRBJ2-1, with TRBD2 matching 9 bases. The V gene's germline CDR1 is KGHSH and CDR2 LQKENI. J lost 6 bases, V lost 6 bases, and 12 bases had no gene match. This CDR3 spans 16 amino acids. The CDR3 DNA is TGTGCCAGCTCCAACCAACAACGAGCGGGAGGCAATGAGCAGTTCTTC. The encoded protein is CASSNQQRAGGNEQFF.

DNA for the CDR3: TGTGCCAGGGTCCGTTTTGGGACTCCCCTTCCCCATCCGGCGAACTACAATGAGCAGTTCTTC. Translation: CARVRFGTPLPHPANYNEQFF. This chain joins TRBV6-1 and TRBJ2-1; D perhaps matches TRBD2 (6 bases). Germline assignment: CDR1 MNHNS and CDR2 SASEGT. The CDR3 sequence is 21 residues long. Trimming pared 9 bases from V and 3 bases from J, leaving 36 bases between.

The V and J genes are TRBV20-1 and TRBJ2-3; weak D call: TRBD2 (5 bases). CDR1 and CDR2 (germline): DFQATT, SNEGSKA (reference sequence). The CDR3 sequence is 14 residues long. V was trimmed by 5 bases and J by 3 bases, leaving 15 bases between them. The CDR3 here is CSAASEGETDTQYF. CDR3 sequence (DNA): TGCAGTGCTGCCAGCGAGGGAGAAACAGATACGCAGTATTTT.

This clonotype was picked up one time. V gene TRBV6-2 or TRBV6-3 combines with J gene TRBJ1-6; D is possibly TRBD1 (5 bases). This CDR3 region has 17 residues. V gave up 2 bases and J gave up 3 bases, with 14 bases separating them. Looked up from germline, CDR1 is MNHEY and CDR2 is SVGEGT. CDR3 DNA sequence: TGTGCCAGCAGTTACGGCCACCGGGGCCGCTATAATTCACCCCTCCACTTT. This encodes CASSYGHRGRYNSPLHF.

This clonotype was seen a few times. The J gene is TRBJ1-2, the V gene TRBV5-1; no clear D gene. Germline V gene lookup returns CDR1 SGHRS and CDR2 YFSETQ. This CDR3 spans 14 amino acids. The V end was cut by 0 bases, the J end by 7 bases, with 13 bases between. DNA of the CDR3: TGCGCCAGCAGCTTGGACGCCGTACAAGGTGGCTACACCTTC. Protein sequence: CASSLDAVQGGYTF.

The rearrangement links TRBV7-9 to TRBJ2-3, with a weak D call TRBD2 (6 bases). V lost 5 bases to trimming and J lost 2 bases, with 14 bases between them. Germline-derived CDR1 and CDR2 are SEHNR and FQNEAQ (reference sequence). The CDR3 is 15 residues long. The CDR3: CASSLRELTTDTQYF. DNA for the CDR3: TGTGCCAGCAGCCTCCGGGAGCTAACCACAGATACGCAGTATTTT.

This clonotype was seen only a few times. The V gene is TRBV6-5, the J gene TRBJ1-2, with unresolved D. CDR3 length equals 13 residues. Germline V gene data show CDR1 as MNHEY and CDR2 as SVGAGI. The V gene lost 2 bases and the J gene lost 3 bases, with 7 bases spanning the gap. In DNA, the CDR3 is TGTGCCAGCAGTTACGGGCAGGACTATGGCTACACCTTC. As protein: CASSYGQDYGYTF.